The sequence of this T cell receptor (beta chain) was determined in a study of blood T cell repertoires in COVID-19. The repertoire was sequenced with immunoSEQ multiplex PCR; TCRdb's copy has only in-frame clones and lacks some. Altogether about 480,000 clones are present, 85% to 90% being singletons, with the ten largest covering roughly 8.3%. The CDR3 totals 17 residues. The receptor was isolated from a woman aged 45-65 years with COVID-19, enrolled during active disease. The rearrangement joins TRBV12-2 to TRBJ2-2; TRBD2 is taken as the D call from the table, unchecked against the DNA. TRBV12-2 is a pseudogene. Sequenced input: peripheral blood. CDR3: CASRSPWGGHCTGELFF. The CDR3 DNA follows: TGTGCAAGTCGCTCTCCATGGGGGGGCCATTGCACCGGGGAGCTGTTTTTT.